One T cell receptor beta chain is described in this entry. The antigen is unknown. A much larger clone differs from this one at a single base, so this may be a read error. This record comes from a study of T cells in Graves' hyperthyroidism and ophthalmopathy. Study overall: At the time of initial diagnosis and before any treatment, peripheral blood was collected.

This CDR3 region has 14 residues. Germline V gene lookup returns CDR1 SQVTM and CDR2 ANQGSEA. Each diagnosis was grounded in clinical symptoms, serum thyroxine and TRAb, thyroid ultrasound, and orbital computed tomography. Researchers took RNA transcripts and amplified the TCR beta CDR3 regions from them. With the HTBI primer set, the TCR CDR3 went through a first round of RT-PCR. Each CDR3 protein gets one entry after TCRdb re-called the multiplex PCR reads with MiXCR. The data contain about 290,000 distinct CDR3 sequences, roughly 14% of them seen just once; the ten biggest clones take up 6% to 8%. Points from the study as a whole: A model built on 13 V-J features separated ophthalmopathy from stable hyperthyroidism.

The V gene is TRBV29-1, the J gene TRBJ2-7, with 9 bases aligning to TRBD1. The sequenced material came from blood. The TCR was taken from a woman in her 30s with Graves' hyperthyroidism that later progressed to Graves' ophthalmopathy. The chain's CDR3 is CSVETGTGLYEQCF. The CDR3 bases are TGCAGCGTTGAAACCGGGACAGGGCTCTACGAGCAGTGCTTC.